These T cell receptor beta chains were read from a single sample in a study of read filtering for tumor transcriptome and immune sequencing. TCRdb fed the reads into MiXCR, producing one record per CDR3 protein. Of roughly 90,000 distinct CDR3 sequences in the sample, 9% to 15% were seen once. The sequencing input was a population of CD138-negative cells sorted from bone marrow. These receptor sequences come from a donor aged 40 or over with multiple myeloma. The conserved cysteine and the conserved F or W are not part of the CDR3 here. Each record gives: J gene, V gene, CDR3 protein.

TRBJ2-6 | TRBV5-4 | ASSPREAAGGGANVLT
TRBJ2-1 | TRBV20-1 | SAPIWDSPYNEQF
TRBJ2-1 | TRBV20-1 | SASRTGADNEQF
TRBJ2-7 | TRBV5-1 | ASSFSDRDEQY
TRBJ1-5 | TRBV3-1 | ASSPTGDQPQH
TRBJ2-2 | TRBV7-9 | ASSEPTPRGGELF
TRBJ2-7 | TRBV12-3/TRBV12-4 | ASSFSFGGLYEQY
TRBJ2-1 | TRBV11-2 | ASSIRDADNEQF
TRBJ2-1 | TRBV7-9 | ASSLASGSSYNEQF
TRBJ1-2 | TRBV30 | AWTRGNYGYT
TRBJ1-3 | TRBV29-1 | SAGQDSGNTIY
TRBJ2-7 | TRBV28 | ASSLTSGREPYEQY
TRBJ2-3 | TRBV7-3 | ASSEGPNTQY
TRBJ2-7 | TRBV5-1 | ASTDSGSYEQY
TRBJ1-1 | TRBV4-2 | ASSRDRKNTEAL
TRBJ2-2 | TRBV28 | ASSSEGGNTGELF
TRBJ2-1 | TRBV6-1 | AGSFSGVYNEQF
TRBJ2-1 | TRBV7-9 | ASSGRSSYNEQF
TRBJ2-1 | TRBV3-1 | ASSQTVSSYNEQF
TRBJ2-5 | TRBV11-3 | ASSTGQGKTQY
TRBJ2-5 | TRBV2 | ASSPRVKETQY
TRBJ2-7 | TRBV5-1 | ASSTPDRGHEQY
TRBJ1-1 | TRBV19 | ASSIAGGVTEAF
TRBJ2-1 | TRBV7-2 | ASSLVALAHSNEQF
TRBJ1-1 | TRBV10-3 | AISPGTGVNTEAF
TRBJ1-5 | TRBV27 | ASSLFRENQPQH
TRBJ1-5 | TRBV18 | ASSPGTASNQPQH
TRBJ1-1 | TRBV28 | ASLRGTEAF
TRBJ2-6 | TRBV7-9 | ASSQGASGANVLT
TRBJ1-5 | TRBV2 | ASSAIGENQPQH
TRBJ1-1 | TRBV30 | AWSGQGGANTEAF
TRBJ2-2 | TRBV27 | ASSDLSGRNNGLTGELF
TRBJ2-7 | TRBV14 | ASSQESRGRATEQY
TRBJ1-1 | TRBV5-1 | ASGLAGGATEAF
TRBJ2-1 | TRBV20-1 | SARDPQRDNYEQF
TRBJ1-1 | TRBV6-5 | ASSQRIAGGNTEAF
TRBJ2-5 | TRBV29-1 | SVGAGAEETQY
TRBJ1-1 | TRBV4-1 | ASSQDDKNTEAF
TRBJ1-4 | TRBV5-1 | ASSLGTVGAEKLF
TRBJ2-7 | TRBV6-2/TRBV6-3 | ASSAVLWSGETYEQY
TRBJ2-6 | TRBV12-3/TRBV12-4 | ASSSNSGANVLT
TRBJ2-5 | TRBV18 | ASSPPVDRGRETQY
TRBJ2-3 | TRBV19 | ASSRLAIETDTQY
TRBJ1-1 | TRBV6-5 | ASSYSTNPYTEAF
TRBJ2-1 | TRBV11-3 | ASSSQDICNEQF
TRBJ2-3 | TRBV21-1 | ASSKAVTSTDTQY
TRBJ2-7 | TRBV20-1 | SASAVGLADREQY
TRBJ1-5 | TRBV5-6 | ASSLSPTGKSAYNQPQH
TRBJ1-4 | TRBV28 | ASSSQGAVGEKRF
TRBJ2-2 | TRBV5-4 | ASSLGRGQAGELF